This TCR beta chain was found in a study of shared clonotypes between healthy human individuals. As for the study in general: Three CD4 naive, three CD4 memory, two CD8 naive and one CD8 memory plate were used per donor.

Some clones are missing from TCRdb's copy, which holds only in-frame ones; the method was immunoSEQ multiplex PCR. This table has around 2.1 million clones, about 93% appearing once. Worth noting for this clone: As yet, its antigen is unknown.

Whole-study findings and limits: Unshared clonotypes carried lower generation probabilities than those common to all four donors.

Trimming removed 6 bases from V and 3 bases from J; junction bases left unmatched: 11. The CDR3 contains 15 residues. Germline-derived CDR1 and CDR2 are MNHEY and SMNVEV (reference sequence). Naive CD8 cells lacked CD45RO and underwent positive selection for CCR7, leaving out terminally differentiated effector memory CD45RA+ cells. The V call is TRBV27, the J call TRBJ2-7; 7 nucleotides line up with TRBD1. The sequenced sample was naive CD8+ T cells from PBMCs. The sequence was obtained from a man between 18 and 35 years old in good health. Some clones in this sample may be carry-over from other donors' samples. The CDR3 nucleotides are TGTGCCAGCAGCTCCTCCGACAGGGCGGGCTACGAGCAGTACTTC. It codes for CASSSSDRAGYEQYF.